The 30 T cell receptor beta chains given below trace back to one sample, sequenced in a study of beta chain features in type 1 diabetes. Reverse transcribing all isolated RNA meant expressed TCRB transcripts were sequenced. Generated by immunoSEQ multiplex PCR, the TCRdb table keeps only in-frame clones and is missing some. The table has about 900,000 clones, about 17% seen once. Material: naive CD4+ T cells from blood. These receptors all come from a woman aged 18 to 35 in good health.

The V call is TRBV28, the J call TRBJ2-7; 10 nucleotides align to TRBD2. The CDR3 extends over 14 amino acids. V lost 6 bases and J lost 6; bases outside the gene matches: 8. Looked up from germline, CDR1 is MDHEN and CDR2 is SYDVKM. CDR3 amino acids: CASRPPSGRREQYF. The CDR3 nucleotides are TGTGCCAGCAGACCCCCTAGCGGGAGACGCGAGCAGTACTTC.

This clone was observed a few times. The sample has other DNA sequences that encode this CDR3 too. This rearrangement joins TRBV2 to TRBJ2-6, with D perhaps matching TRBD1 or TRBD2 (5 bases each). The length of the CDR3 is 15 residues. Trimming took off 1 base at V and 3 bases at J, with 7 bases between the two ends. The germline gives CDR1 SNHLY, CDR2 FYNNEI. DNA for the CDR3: TGTGCCAGCAGTGAAGGGGGGTATGGGGCCAACGTCCTGACTTTC. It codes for CASSEGGYGANVLTF.

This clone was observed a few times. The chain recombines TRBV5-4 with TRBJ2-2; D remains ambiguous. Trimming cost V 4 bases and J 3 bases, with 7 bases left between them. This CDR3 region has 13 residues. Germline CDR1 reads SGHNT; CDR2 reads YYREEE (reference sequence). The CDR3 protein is CASSKEYTGELFF. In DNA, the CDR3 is TGTGCCAGCAGCAAGGAGTACACCGGGGAGCTGTTTTTT.

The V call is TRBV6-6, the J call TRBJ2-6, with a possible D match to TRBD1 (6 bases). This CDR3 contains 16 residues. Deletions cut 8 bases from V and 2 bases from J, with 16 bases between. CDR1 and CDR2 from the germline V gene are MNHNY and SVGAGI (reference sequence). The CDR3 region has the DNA TGTGCCAGCGGCCCACAGGGAATGCCTGGGGCCAACGTCCTGACTTTC. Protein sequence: CASGPQGMPGANVLTF.

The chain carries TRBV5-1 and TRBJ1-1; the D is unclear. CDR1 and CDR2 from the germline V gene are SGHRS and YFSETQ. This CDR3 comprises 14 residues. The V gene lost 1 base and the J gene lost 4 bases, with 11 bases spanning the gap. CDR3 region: CASSLRAAGTEAFF. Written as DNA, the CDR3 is TGCGCCAGCAGCTTGCGGGCGGCGGGCACTGAAGCTTTCTTT. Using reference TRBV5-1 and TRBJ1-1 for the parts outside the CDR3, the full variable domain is KAGVTQTPRYLIKTRGQQVTLSCSPISGHRSVSWYQQTPGQGLQFLFEYFSETQRNKGNFPGRFSGRQFSNSRSEMNVSTLELGDSALYLCASSLRAAGTEAFFGQGTRLTVV.

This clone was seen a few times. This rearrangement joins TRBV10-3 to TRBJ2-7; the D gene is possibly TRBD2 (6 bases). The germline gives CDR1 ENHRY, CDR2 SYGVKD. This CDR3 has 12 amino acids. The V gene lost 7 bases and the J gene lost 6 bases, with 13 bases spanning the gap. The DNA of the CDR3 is TGTGCCATCAAGGAGGGATGGGGCGAGCAGTACTTC. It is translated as CAIKEGWGEQYF.

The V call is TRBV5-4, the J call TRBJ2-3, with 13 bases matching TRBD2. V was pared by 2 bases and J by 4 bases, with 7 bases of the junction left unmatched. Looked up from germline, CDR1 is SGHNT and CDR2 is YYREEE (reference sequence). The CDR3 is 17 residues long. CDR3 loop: CASSFQGTSGIPDTQYF. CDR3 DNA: TGTGCCAGCAGCTTCCAAGGGACTAGCGGGATTCCAGATACGCAGTATTTT.

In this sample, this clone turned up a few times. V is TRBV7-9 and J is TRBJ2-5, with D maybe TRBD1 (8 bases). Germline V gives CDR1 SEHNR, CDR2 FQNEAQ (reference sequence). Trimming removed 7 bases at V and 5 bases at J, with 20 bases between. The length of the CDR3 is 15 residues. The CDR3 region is CASNLDREGGETQYF. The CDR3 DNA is TGTGCCAGCAACCTGGACAGGGAGGGTGGGGAGACCCAGTACTTC.

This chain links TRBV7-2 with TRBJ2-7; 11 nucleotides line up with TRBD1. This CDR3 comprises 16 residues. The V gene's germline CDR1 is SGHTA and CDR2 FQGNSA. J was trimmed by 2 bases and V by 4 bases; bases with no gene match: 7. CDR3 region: CASSSGQGARTYEQYF. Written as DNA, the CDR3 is TGTGCCAGCAGCTCAGGACAGGGGGCCCGTACCTACGAGCAGTACTTC.

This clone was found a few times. In nucleotides, the CDR3 is TGCAGGTCCGGGACAGGGCTTTCTCAGTTCTTC. This sequence encodes CRSGTGLSQFF. The rearrangement uses TRBV20-1 and TRBJ2-1; 9 bases align to TRBD1. The CDR3 runs to 11 residues. Germline V gives CDR1 DFQATT, CDR2 SNEGSKA (reference sequence).

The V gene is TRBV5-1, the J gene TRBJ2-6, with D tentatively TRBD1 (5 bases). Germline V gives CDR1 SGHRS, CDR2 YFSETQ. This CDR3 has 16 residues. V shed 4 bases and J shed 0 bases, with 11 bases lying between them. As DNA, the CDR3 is TGCGCCAGCAGCGTAACAGGTGCCTCTGGGGCCAACGTCCTGACTTTC. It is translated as CASSVTGASGANVLTF.

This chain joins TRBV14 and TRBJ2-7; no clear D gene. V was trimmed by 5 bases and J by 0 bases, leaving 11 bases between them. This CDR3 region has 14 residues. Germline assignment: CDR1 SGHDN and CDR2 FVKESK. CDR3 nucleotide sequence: TGTGCCAGCAGCTCTCAGGTGTTCTCCTACGAGCAGTACTTC. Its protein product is CASSSQVFSYEQYF.

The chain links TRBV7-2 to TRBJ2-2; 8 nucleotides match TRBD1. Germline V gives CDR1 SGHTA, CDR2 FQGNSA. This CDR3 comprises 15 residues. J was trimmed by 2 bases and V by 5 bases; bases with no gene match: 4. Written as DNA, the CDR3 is TGTGCCAGCAGCCAAGACAGGGGAAACACCGGGGAGCTGTTTTTT. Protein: CASSQDRGNTGELFF.

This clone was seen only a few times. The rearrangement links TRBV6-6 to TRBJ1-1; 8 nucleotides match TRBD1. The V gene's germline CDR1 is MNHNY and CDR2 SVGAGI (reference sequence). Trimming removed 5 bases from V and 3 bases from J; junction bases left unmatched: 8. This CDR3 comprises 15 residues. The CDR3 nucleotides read TGTGCCAGCAGTCCGCGACAGGGGAAAGACACTGAAGCTTTCTTT. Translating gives CASSPRQGKDTEAFF.

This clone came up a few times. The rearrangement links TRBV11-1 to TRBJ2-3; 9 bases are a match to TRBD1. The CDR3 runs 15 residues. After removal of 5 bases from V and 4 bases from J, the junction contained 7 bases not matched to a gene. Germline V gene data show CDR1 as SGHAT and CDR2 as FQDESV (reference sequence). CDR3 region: CASSPDRGDADTQYF. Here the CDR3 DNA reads TGTGCCAGCAGCCCCGACAGGGGGGATGCAGATACGCAGTATTTT.

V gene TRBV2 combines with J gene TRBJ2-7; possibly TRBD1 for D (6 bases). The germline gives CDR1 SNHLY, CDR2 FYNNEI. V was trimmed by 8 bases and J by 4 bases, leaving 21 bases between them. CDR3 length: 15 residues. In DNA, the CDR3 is TGTGCCAGCTGTTTTGCCTCCGGGACACAATACGAGCAGTACTTC. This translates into CASCFASGTQYEQYF.

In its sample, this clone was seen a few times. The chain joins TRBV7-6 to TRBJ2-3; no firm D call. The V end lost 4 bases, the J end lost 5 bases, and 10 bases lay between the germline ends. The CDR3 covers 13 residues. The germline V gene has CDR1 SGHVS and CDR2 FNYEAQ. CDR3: CASSSASEDTQYF. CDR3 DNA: TGTGCCAGCAGCTCTGCCAGCGAAGATACGCAGTATTTT.

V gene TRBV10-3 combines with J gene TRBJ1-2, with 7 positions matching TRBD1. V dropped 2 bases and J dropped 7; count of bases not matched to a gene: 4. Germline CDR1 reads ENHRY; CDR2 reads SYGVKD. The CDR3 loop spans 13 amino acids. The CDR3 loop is CAISEGQVLGYTF. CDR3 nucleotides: TGTGCCATCAGTGAGGGACAGGTTCTTGGCTACACCTTC.

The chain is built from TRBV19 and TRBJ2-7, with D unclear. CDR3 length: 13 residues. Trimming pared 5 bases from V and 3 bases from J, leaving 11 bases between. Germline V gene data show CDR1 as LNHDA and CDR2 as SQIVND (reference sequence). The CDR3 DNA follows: TGTGCCAGTAGTGCGACAAACTTCTACGAGCAGTACTTC. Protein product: CASSATNFYEQYF.

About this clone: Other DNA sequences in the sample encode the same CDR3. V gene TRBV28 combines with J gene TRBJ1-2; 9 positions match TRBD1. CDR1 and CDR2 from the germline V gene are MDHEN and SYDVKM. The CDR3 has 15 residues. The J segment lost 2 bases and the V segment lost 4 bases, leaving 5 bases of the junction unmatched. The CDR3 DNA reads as TGTGCCAGCAGTTCTACCGGGACAGGGAACTATGGCTACACCTTC. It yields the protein CASSSTGTGNYGYTF.

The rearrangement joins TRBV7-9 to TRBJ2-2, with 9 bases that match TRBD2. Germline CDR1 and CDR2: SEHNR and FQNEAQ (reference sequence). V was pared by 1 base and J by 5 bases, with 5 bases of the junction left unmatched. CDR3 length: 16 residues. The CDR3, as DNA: TGTGCCAGCAGCTTAGGTAGCGGGAGTCGTACCGGGGAGCTGTTTTTT. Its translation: CASSLGSGSRTGELFF.

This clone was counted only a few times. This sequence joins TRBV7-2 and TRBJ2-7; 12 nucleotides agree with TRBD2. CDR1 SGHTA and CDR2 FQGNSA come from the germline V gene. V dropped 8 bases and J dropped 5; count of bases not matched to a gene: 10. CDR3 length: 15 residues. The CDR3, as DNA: TGTGCCAGCCGGGCACCGGGGACTAGCGGGCACGAGCAGTACTTC. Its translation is CASRAPGTSGHEQYF.

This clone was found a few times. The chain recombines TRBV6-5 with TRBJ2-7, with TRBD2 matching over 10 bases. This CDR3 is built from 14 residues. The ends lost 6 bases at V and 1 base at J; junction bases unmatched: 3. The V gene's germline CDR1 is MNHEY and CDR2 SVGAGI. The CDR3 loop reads CASRKREGSYEQYF. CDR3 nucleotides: TGTGCCAGCAGAAAGCGGGAGGGGTCCTACGAGCAGTACTTC.

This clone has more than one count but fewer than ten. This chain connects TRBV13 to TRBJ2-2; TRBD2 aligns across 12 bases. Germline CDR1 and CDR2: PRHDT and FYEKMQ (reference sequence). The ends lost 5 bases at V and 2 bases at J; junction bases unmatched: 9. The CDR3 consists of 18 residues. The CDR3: CASSGGYGLAGNTGELFF. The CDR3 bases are TGTGCCAGCAGCGGGGGATACGGACTAGCGGGAAACACCGGGGAGCTGTTTTTT.

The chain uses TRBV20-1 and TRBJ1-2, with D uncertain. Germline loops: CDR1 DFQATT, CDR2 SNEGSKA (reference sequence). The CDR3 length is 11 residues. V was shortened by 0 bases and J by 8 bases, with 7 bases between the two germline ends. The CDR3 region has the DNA TGCAGTGCTAGAGAAGCCTTCGGCTACACCTTC. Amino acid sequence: CSAREAFGYTF.

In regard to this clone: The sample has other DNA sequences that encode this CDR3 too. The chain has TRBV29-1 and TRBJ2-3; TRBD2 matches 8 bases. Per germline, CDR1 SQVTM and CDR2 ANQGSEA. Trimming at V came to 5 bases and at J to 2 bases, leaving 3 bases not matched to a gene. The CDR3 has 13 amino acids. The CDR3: CSVSGRATDTQYF. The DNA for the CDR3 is TGCAGCGTTTCCGGGAGGGCCACAGATACGCAGTATTTT.

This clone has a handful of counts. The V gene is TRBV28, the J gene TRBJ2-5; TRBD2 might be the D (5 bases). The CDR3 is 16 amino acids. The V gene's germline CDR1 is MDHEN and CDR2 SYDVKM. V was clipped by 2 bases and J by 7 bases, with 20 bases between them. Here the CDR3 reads CASSLDLRALAGTQYF. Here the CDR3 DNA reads TGTGCCAGCAGTTTAGATCTACGGGCGCTAGCTGGGACCCAGTACTTC.

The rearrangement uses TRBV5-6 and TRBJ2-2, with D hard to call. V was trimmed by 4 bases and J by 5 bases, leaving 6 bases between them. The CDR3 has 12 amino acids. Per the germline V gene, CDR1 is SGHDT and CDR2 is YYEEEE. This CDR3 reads CASSHLTGELFF. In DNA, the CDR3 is TGTGCCAGCAGCCACTTGACCGGGGAGCTGTTTTTT. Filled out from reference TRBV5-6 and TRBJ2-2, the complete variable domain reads DAGVTQSPTHLIKTRGQQVTLRCSPKSGHDTVSWYQQALGQGPQFIFQYYEEEERQRGNFPDRFSGHQFPNYSSELNVNALLLGDSALYLCASSHLTGELFFGEGSRLTVL.

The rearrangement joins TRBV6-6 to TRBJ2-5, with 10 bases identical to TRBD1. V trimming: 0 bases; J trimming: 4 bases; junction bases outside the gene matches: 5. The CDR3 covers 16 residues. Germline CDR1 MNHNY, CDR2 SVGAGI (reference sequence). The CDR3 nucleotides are TGTGCCAGCAGTTACTCGTCCGGGACAGGGGTAGAGACCCAGTACTTC. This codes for CASSYSSGTGVETQYF.

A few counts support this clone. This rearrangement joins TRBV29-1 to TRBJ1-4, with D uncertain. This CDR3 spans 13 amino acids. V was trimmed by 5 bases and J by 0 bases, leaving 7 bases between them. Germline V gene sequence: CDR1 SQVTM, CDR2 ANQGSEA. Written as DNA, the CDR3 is TGCAGCGTTCTGTGGGCAACTAATGAAAAACTGTTTTTT. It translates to CSVLWATNEKLFF.